One sample yielded the 9 T cell receptor beta chains listed below, sequenced in a study of shared clonotypes between healthy human individuals. Profiled with immunoSEQ multiplex PCR; TCRdb holds only in-frame clones, not every one. The sample has about 2.3 million clones; 90% to 95% are singletons. The sample was naive CD4+ T cells from PBMCs. The sample's subset: CD45RA+ positively selected. These receptors came from a man aged 18 to 29 in good health. Some clones in this sample may be carry-over from other donors' samples.

V gene TRBV9 combines with J gene TRBJ2-1; D uncertain. V lost 3 bases to trimming and J lost 9 bases, with 16 bases between them. CDR3 length: 14 amino acids. Germline CDR1 SGDLS, CDR2 YYNGEE. This CDR3 reads CASSDPIPPGEQFF. The CDR3 DNA is TGTGCCAGCAGCGACCCAATACCTCCGGGTGAGCAGTTCTTC.

Concerning this clone itself: Other DNA sequences in this sample translate to the same CDR3. The chain combines TRBV9 with TRBJ2-3; 9 bases align to TRBD2. Germline V gene lookup returns CDR1 SGDLS and CDR2 YYNGEE. The CDR3 has 15 amino acids. V lost 4 bases, J lost 1 base, and 4 bases stayed unmatched. CDR3 bases: TGTGCCAGCAGCCCTTTAGCGGGAGGCACAGATACGCAGTATTTT. It is translated as CASSPLAGGTDTQYF.

Turning to this clone: This sample includes further DNA sequences coding for the same CDR3. The V gene is TRBV5-1, the J gene TRBJ1-2; D gene uncertain. The V end was cut by 0 bases, the J end by 2 bases, with 8 bases between. The CDR3 consists of 14 residues. Germline assignment: CDR1 SGHRS and CDR2 YFSETQ. CDR3 sequence reads: CASSLGQLNYGYTF. The CDR3 coding sequence is TGCGCCAGCAGCTTGGGACAACTAAACTATGGCTACACCTTC.

As for this clone: This specimen includes other DNA sequences encoding the same CDR3. The chain joins TRBV2 to TRBJ2-1; D gene uncertain. From germline, CDR1 is SNHLY and CDR2 FYNNEI. V was pared by 2 bases and J by 7 bases, with 6 bases between. The CDR3 loop spans 12 amino acids. The DNA for the CDR3 is TGTGCCAGCAGTGAACTAGGGAATGAGCAGTTCTTC. Protein product: CASSELGNEQFF.

This clone was counted a few times. The chain has TRBV5-1 and TRBJ1-1; D uncertain. CDR1 is SGHRS, CDR2 YFSETQ, per germline. CDR3 size: 15 residues. Trimming took off 4 bases at V and 8 bases at J, with 21 bases between the two ends. CDR3 sequence (DNA): TGCGCCAGCAGCCCAATGGCCTCTAACGAGGCCGAAGCTTTCTTT. Its translation: CASSPMASNEAEAFF.

The chain links TRBV9 to TRBJ2-1; D not resolved. This CDR3 comprises 16 residues. The V and J ends lost 4 bases and 2 bases respectively, with 16 bases between them. The germline CDR1 and CDR2 sequences are SGDLS and YYNGEE. DNA for the CDR3: TGTGCCAGCAGCCCCAGCGCGGCTACCCCCTACAATGAGCAGTTCTTC. It specifies CASSPSAATPYNEQFF.

The chain carries TRBV18 and TRBJ2-2, with no clear D. Germline-derived CDR1 and CDR2 are KGHSH and LQKENI. Trimming shortened V by 3 bases and J by 4 bases, and 6 bases separated the two germline ends. CDR3 length: 13 residues. The CDR3 loop is CASSPDFTGELFF. The CDR3, as DNA: TGTGCCAGCTCACCGGATTTCACCGGGGAGCTGTTTTTT.

The chain carries TRBV19 and TRBJ2-3; 10 nucleotides match TRBD2. With 8 bases clipped from V and 6 bases from J, the junction kept 11 bases outside the gene matches. The CDR3 runs 15 residues. Germline CDR1 is LNHDA and CDR2 is SQIVND (reference sequence). The CDR3 sequence: CASAWTSGGRDTQYF. The CDR3 nucleotides read TGTGCCAGTGCCTGGACTAGCGGAGGGAGGGATACGCAGTATTTT.

V is TRBV10-3 and J is TRBJ2-7, with D hard to call. CDR3 size: 14 residues. Germline V gives CDR1 ENHRY, CDR2 SYGVKD. Trimming pared 0 bases from V and 1 base from J, leaving 7 bases between. The CDR3 coding sequence is TGTGCCATCAGTGAGTCGATACAGTCCTACGAGCAGTACTTC. Its translation is CAISESIQSYEQYF.